These 16 T cell receptor beta chains originate from one sample sequenced in a study of cytomegalovirus exposure and HLA in healthy donors. PCR involved 60 Vbeta and 13 Jbeta primers. Profiling relied on immunoSEQ multiplex PCR, and the TCRdb table lists in-frame clones only, not all of them. This table holds approximately 130,000 clones, approximately 80% found once. The sequenced sample consisted of PBMCs. The source is a woman in her forties in good health and CMV-seronegative.

This chain links TRBV10-3 with TRBJ2-2; the D gene is possibly TRBD1 (7 bases). Per germline, CDR1 ENHRY and CDR2 SYGVKD. The CDR3 runs 16 residues. The V end lost 8 bases, the J end lost 4 bases, and 20 bases lay between the germline ends. In DNA, the CDR3 is TGTGCCATCTGCGTAGAGGCGGGACAGACCACCGGGGAGCTGTTTTTT. Protein product: CAICVEAGQTTGELFF.

With regard to this clone: The junction departs from germline at one end; a sequencing error may be responsible. V usage is TRBV7-7 and J usage is TRBJ2-3, with D possibly matching TRBD1 (5 bases). The CDR3 runs to 13 residues. CDR1 and CDR2 (germline): SSHAT, FNYEAQ (reference sequence). CDR3 protein: CASSYAGSWTQYF. CDR3 bases: TGTGCTAGCAGCTACGCAGGGTCATGGACGCAGTATTTT.

The chain employs TRBV21-1 and TRBJ1-6; the table's D call, TRBD1, has no DNA check behind it. TRBV21-1 is given as a pseudogene. The CDR3 spans 17 residues. The CDR3, as DNA: TGTGCCAGCAGCGCTAAACAGGGAAAGAGGAAGAATTCACCCCTCCACTTT. It translates to CASSAKQGKRKNSPLHF.

This clone was observed once. The rearrangement joins TRBV10-3 to TRBJ1-2; D is ambiguous. Trimming shortened V by 7 bases and J by 3 bases, and 18 bases separated the two germline ends. CDR3 length: 15 residues. Germline CDR1 is ENHRY and CDR2 is SYGVKD. The DNA of the CDR3 is TGTGCCATCAACCCGGGAGGGCTTCTGGACTATGGCTACACCTTC. This sequence encodes CAINPGGLLDYGYTF.

The chain has TRBV18 and TRBJ2-7; D is perhaps TRBD2 (5 bases). Germline assignment: CDR1 KGHSH and CDR2 LQKENI. V was shortened by 4 bases and J by 3 bases, with 16 bases between the two germline ends. The CDR3 runs 15 residues. CDR3 sequence reads: CASSRTPEGSYEQYF. In DNA, the CDR3 is TGTGCCAGCTCACGAACCCCGGAAGGGAGCTACGAGCAGTACTTC.

V is TRBV6-5 and J is TRBJ1-2; D not resolved. In germline, CDR1 is MNHEY, CDR2 SVGAGI. V was cut by 6 bases and J by 3 bases, with 14 bases left in between. This CDR3 comprises 14 residues. CDR3 DNA: TGTGCCAGCAGCCCCCAGGATAGGCACTATGGCTACACCTTC. Translation: CASSPQDRHYGYTF.

This clone was recorded only once. J is TRBJ2-2 and V is TRBV6-5; D perhaps matches TRBD1 (5 bases). Germline V lookup: CDR1 MNHEY, CDR2 SVGAGI. This CDR3 is 13 amino acids long. Trimming took off 5 bases at V and 9 bases at J, with 13 bases between the two ends. The CDR3 sequence is CASSILQGWELFF. The CDR3 DNA reads TGTGCCAGCAGTATTCTGCAGGGTTGGGAGCTGTTTTTT.

The chain couples TRBV18 to TRBJ2-1; 11 bases line up with TRBD2. Germline CDR1 and CDR2: KGHSH and LQKENI. Losses at the gene ends were 4 bases for V and 4 bases for J; bases not matched to a gene: 6. The CDR3 totals 16 residues. The CDR3 DNA reads as TGTGCCAGCTCACGCCTTAGCGGGGGGGCGTACAATGAGCAGTTCTTC. Its protein product is CASSRLSGGAYNEQFF.

To note about this clone: The sample contains more than one DNA sequence encoding this CDR3. V and J are TRBV10-3 and TRBJ1-1, with 10 nucleotides matching TRBD1. Germline assignment: CDR1 ENHRY and CDR2 SYGVKD. The trim removed 0 bases at V and 4 bases at J, leaving 2 bases unmatched. CDR3 length: 15 residues. CDR3 amino acids: CAISESRTGGTEAFF. In nucleotides, the CDR3 is TGTGCCATCAGTGAGTCCCGGACAGGGGGCACTGAAGCTTTCTTT.

The chain has TRBV29-1 and TRBJ1-2, with D perhaps TRBD1 (5 bases). Germline assignment: CDR1 SQVTM and CDR2 ANQGSEA. There are 12 residues in the CDR3. V was cut by 3 bases and J by 7 bases, with 12 bases left in between. This CDR3 is CSVESQGFGYTF. In nucleotides, the CDR3 is TGCAGCGTTGAGAGCCAGGGATTTGGCTACACCTTC.

V gene TRBV5-1 combines with J gene TRBJ2-1, with TRBD1 as a possible D gene (5 bases). V lost 0 bases to trimming and J lost 0 bases, with 7 bases between them. CDR1 is SGHRS and CDR2 is YFSETQ in the germline V gene. The CDR3 extends over 15 amino acids. The CDR3 is CASSLGQSSYNEQFF. Written as DNA, the CDR3 is TGCGCCAGCAGCTTGGGACAGAGCTCCTACAATGAGCAGTTCTTC.

The J gene is TRBJ1-1, the V gene TRBV11-3; D remains ambiguous. Trimming cost V 4 bases and J 5 bases, with 20 bases left between them. CDR3 length equals 16 residues. Germline CDR1 is SGHNT and CDR2 is YENEEA. The CDR3: CASSSLTDGRGTEAFF. The CDR3 coding sequence is TGTGCCAGCAGCTCGCTGACGGATGGCCGAGGAACTGAAGCTTTCTTT. The full variable domain, in which reference TRBV11-3 and TRBJ1-1 provide the parts outside the CDR3, is EAGVVQSPRYKIIEKKQPVAFWCNPISGHNTLYWYLQNLGQGPELLIRYENEEAVDDSQLPKDRFSAERLKGVDSTLKIQPAELGDSAVYLCASSSLTDGRGTEAFFGQGTRLTVV.

This chain connects TRBV7-9 to TRBJ1-5; a weak D match, TRBD1 (5 bases). The germline CDR1 and CDR2 sequences are SEHNR and FQNEAQ (reference sequence). V was shortened by 2 bases and J by 10 bases, with 9 bases between the two germline ends. The CDR3 contains 12 residues. CDR3: CASSLSGGPQHF. The CDR3, as DNA: TGTGCCAGCAGCTTATCGGGGGGACCCCAGCATTTT.

The V gene is TRBV5-4, the J gene TRBJ1-4; 9 nucleotides line up with TRBD1. V was pared by 1 base and J by 8 bases, with 6 bases of the junction left unmatched. The CDR3 length is 15 residues. Looked up from germline, CDR1 is SGHNT and CDR2 is YYREEE (reference sequence). DNA for the CDR3: TGTGCCAGCAGCTTGCAGGGACAGGGTGGAGAAAAACTGTTTTTT. This gives the protein CASSLQGQGGEKLFF.

The V call is TRBV4-3, the J call TRBJ2-7; TRBD1 aligns across 8 bases. Germline V CDR1 and CDR2: LGHNA, YSLEER. V shed 4 bases and J 2 bases; nucleotides not matched to a gene: 7. The CDR3 length is 15 residues. The chain's CDR3 is CASSLGQGGTYEQYF. The CDR3 bases are TGCGCCAGCAGCCTAGGACAGGGCGGGACCTACGAGCAGTACTTC.

V and J are TRBV27 and TRBJ1-5; 8 bases map to TRBD1. CDR3 length: 14 amino acids. V shed 5 bases and J 2 bases; nucleotides not matched to a gene: 2. Germline CDR1 is MNHEY and CDR2 is SMNVEV (reference sequence). The CDR3 loop is CASSQGARNQPQHF. The CDR3 DNA reads TGTGCCAGCAGTCAGGGGGCCCGCAATCAGCCCCAGCATTTT.